This T cell receptor beta chain derives from a study of shared clonotypes between healthy human individuals (dated by TCRdb to 2018 to 2021). About the investigation overall: The cohort included three men and a couple of women between 18 and 49 years of age. Per donor, three plates each were used for CD4 naive and CD4 memory, two for CD8 naive, and one for CD8 memory. To estimate repertoire size and how much clonotype sharing occurs between individuals, the study deeply sequenced the blood TCR repertoires of five or six healthy adults. Leukapheresis yielded between about 0.94 and 9.5 billion PBMCs per donor. Libraries were prepared and TCR repertoires were sequenced by different laboratories using diverse techniques, in order to increase sequencing depth and limit assay-specific biases.

TCR CDR3 regions were amplified from genomic DNA by multiplex PCR using the deep immunoSEQ assay. For each cell subset, the extracted genomic DNA was distributed evenly across all wells of several immunoSEQ 96-well plates, and each plate served as one replicate. Each replicate PCR for sorted subsets received about 210 ng genomic DNA, equal to some 32,000 T cell genomes. Purified libraries were quantified with a Qubit 3.0 fluorometer, sized on a Bioanalyzer 2100, and re-quantified with the KAPA Library Quantification kit. A separate single-read 150-cycle Illumina NextSeq 550 flow cell was used to sequence each immunoSEQ 96-well plate. From the authors' description of their analysis: Because only junctional sequences without quality scores were contained in the immunoSEQ output, filtering matching that applied to full-length reads could not be performed. Sequences were annotated with PyIR, a Python wrapper for IgBLAST v1.9, and V/J genes and CDR3 were assigned using IMGT germline references. Reads with weak V/J assignments (E-value above 1e-6), missing CDR3, stop codons, out-of-frame junctions, or ambiguous translated residues were removed. V3J clonotypes were defined as sequences sharing an identical inferred V gene, J gene, and CDR3 amino acid sequence. The percentage overlap between two repertoires was calculated by dividing the number of shared unique clonotypes by the size of the smaller repertoire. Richness of each repertoire was evaluated using RTK rarefaction, the Chao1 estimator, and Recon v2.1 estimates of unobserved clonotypes. OLGA was used to compute generation probabilities for all TCRbeta clonotypes that the gDNA method yielded from a handful of donors. Here the immuneACCESS table is served through TCRdb, limited to in-frame sequences with V and J called. Missing clones are a known gap in these copies; in checked studies unresolved V genes cover under half, and the rest lacks a known reason. The V and J calls and clone size were taken over from that table, and D and trimming were inferred from the DNA. The sample profile shows 2 million to 3 million clones; roughly 93% of them were found once. 0.36% of the sample comes from the top ten.

V gives up 1 base and J gives up 7 bases, and the segment between their germline ends measures 11 bases. The CDR3 numbers 14 residues from cysteine through phenylalanine. Left in the record is the CDR3 DNA by itself, 42 bases read in frame from the first base. Looking up the germline V gene yields CDR1 MDHEN and CDR2 SYDVKM. In the case of this clone: Its antigen is not yet known. The sample holds no much larger clone one base away, and base qualities are not on file.

The donors were healthy, HIV-negative adults with no recently reported acute infections or vaccinations. Only Caucasian adults living in Nashville, Tennessee, USA were represented among the donors. Magnetic negative selection was used to enrich CD4+ T cells, after which naive cells were positively selected on CD45RA and the negative fraction became the memory subset. After blood collection by leukapheresis, PBMCs were isolated using Ficoll-Histopaque density gradient centrifugation and then cryopreserved in the vapor phase of liquid nitrogen. Analytical flow cytometry was used to check the purity and quantity of every magnetically sorted T cell population. Genomic DNA was isolated from each sorted fraction and quantified by UV absorbance on a Nanodrop 2000c. Results the study describes overall, beyond this receptor: Only blood was sampled, and tissue TCR repertoires likely differ from those in blood. Compared with non-shared clonotypes, the clonotypes found in all four sorted-subset donors had higher generation probabilities. Rarefaction of sorted-subset datasets indicated incomplete sequencing despite the large sequencing depth. Because the study included only a small number of donors, the genetic and exposure-history diversity represented was limited. Larger estimated clonotype richness was generally found for naive subsets than for memory subsets. Across a handful of donors, 5% to 6% of naive CD4, roughly 3.4% of naive CD8, around 2.1% of memory CD4, and about 0.4% of memory CD8 clonotypes were shared. Pairwise subsampling indicated that sequencing depth was expected to affect the degree of clonotype sharing among donors.

The sequence joins TRBV28 to TRBJ1-5; a tentative D call is TRBD1 (5 bases match). The sequence was obtained from a man aged 18 to 29 in good health. Some clones in this sample may be carry-over from other donors' samples. The specimen was naive CD4+ T cells from PBMCs. In the paper's terms, the cell subset or site label means: CD45RA+ positively selected. The CDR3 here reads CASSLYGGGQPQHF. Read as DNA, the sequence is TGTGCCAGCAGTTTATATGGGGGAGGGCAGCCCCAGCATTTT.